The rows below give T cell receptor beta chains drawn from one sample of a study of T cells in Graves' hyperthyroidism and ophthalmopathy. TCRdb re-called the multiplex PCR reads with MiXCR, one entry per CDR3 protein. The top ten clones hold roughly a fifth of a sample with 300,000 to 400,000 distinct CDR3 sequences, roughly 15% of them seen once. Sample: blood. The source is a woman in her 30s with Graves' ophthalmopathy. Each CDR3 is given with its conserved first and last residue. The D gene is left open where the match is weak. Not all rows give a size; the values are once, few, many and, for expanded clones, a class.

v_call	d_call	j_call	clone_size	cdr3_aa	cdr3_nt
TRBV4-2	TRBD2	TRBJ2-7	many	CASSQGGGAYEQYF	TGTGCCAGCAGCCAAGGCGGGGGGGCCTACGAGCAGTACTTC
TRBV29-1	TRBD1	TRBJ1-1	many	CSAHTRQGNTEAFF	TGCAGCGCTCATACCCGACAGGGTAACACTGAAGCTTTCTTT
TRBV18	NA	TRBJ1-6	NA	CASSPVSEVGSPLHF	TGTGCCAGCTCACCAGTATCCGAGGTCGGGTCACCCCTCCACTTT
TRBV30	NA	TRBJ2-1	many	CAWSLGNEQFF	TGTGCCTGGAGTCTAGGAAATGAGCAGTTCTTC
TRBV12-3/TRBV12-4	TRBD2	TRBJ2-1	many	CASSTTSGGSYNEQFF	TGTGCCAGCAGTACGACTAGCGGGGGCTCCTACAATGAGCAGTTCTTC
TRBV28	TRBD1	TRBJ2-5	many	CASSPDRGRETQYF	TGTGCCAGCAGTCCCGACAGGGGGCGAGAGACCCAGTACTTC
TRBV6-4	NA	TRBJ1-6	few	CASSASGGNSPLHF	TGTGCCAGCAGTGCATCGGGCGGAAATTCACCCCTCCACTTT
TRBV7-9	TRBD2	TRBJ2-1	many	CASSLVGGAHNEQFF	TGTGCCAGCAGCTTAGTCGGGGGGGCCCACAATGAGCAGTTCTTC
TRBV11-2	TRBD2	TRBJ2-1	many	CASSTRLADNYNEQFF	TGTGCCAGCAGCACCAGACTAGCGGATAACTACAATGAGCAGTTCTTC
TRBV9	NA	TRBJ1-3	NA	CASSALATASGNTIYF	TGTGCCAGCAGCGCGTTGGCGACAGCCAGCGGAAACACCATATATTTT
TRBV20-1	TRBD2	TRBJ2-5	many	CSAMYTSGGAGETQYF	TGCAGTGCCATGTATACTAGCGGGGGGGCCGGAGAGACCCAGTACTTC
TRBV12-3/TRBV12-4	NA	TRBJ1-2	many	CASSLGGNNYGYTF	TGTGCCAGCAGTTTAGGGGGGAATAACTATGGCTACACCTTC
TRBV19	TRBD2	TRBJ2-3	NA	CASRASGGLRDTQYF	TGTGCCAGTAGAGCTAGCGGGGGGTTGAGAGATACGCAGTATTTT
TRBV4-1	TRBD1	TRBJ2-7	few	CASSQVGTALSYEQYF	TGCGCCAGCAGCCAAGTAGGGACAGCCCTCTCCTACGAGCAGTACTTC
TRBV18	NA	TRBJ2-7	many	CASSGGPDEQYF	TGTGCCAGCTCAGGAGGTCCCGACGAGCAGTACTTC
TRBV20-1	NA	TRBJ1-6	NA	CRATWWISYNSPLHF	TGCAGGGCTACCTGGTGGATCTCCTATAATTCACCCCTCCACTTT
TRBV24-1	NA	TRBJ2-1	many	CATSDMTGTNYNEQFF	TGTGCCACCAGTGATATGACAGGCACTAACTACAATGAGCAGTTCTTC
TRBV20-1	NA	TRBJ1-1	many	CSASRGAMGTEAFF	TGCAGTGCTAGTAGGGGTGCGATGGGCACTGAAGCTTTCTTT
TRBV11-3	TRBD2	TRBJ2-5	NA	CASSPGGASETQYF	TGTGCCAGCAGCCCCGGGGGGGCTTCAGAGACCCAGTACTTC
TRBV9	TRBD1	TRBJ2-7	NA	CASSAGSTGNEQYF	TGTGCCAGCAGCGCCGGCTCGACAGGGAACGAGCAGTACTTC
TRBV20-1	TRBD1	TRBJ2-5	many	CSATPLTGRKTQYF	TGCAGTGCTACACCTCTGACAGGGCGGAAGACCCAGTACTTC
TRBV7-2	NA	TRBJ2-1	many	CASSLDSSWGLQFF	TGTGCCAGCAGCTTGGATAGCTCGTGGGGACTTCAGTTCTTC
TRBV28	NA	TRBJ1-6	many	CASRAPGENSPLHF	TGTGCCAGCAGGGCTCCGGGAGAAAATTCACCCCTCCACTTT
TRBV9	NA	TRBJ2-1	many	CASSPQGPMASYSYNEQFF	TGTGCCAGCAGCCCCCAGGGTCCTATGGCGAGCTATTCCTACAATGAGCAGTTCTTC
TRBV4-2	NA	TRBJ1-1	many	CASSLAAGSEAFF	TGTGCCAGCAGCCTCGCCGCGGGTTCTGAAGCTTTCTTT
TRBV20-1	NA	TRBJ2-3	NA	CSARDLQASTDTQYF	TGCAGTGCTAGAGATCTACAGGCAAGCACAGATACGCAGTATTTT
TRBV15	NA	TRBJ1-2	NA	CATSRDPRANYGYTF	TGTGCCACCAGCAGAGATCCGAGAGCTAACTATGGCTACACCTTC
TRBV2	NA	TRBJ1-5	many	CASSEGGRSNLYSNQPQHF	TGTGCCAGCAGTGAAGGTGGTAGGAGTAACCTTTATAGCAATCAGCCCCAGCATTTT
TRBV20-1	NA	TRBJ2-5	few	CSAWTTLGETQYF	TGCAGTGCCTGGACTACCTTGGGCGAGACCCAGTACTTC
TRBV7-7	NA	TRBJ2-7	few	CASSSPISSYEQYF	TGTGCTAGCAGCTCCCCTATCAGCTCCTACGAGCAGTACTTC
TRBV9	NA	TRBJ2-2	NA	CASSVASQGGELFF	TGTGCCAGCAGCGTAGCGTCACAGGGCGGGGAGCTGTTTTTT
TRBV6-2/TRBV6-3	NA	TRBJ1-1	many	CASSYGGLNTEAFF	TGTGCCAGCAGTTACGGGGGACTGAACACTGAAGCTTTCTTT
TRBV6-1	TRBD1	TRBJ1-1	many	CASSRQGLNTEAFF	TGTGCCAGCAGTCGACAGGGGCTGAACACTGAAGCTTTCTTT
TRBV18	NA	TRBJ2-2	many	CASSPMMGTGELFF	TGTGCCAGCTCACCAATGATGGGCACCGGGGAGCTGTTTTTT
TRBV15	NA	TRBJ1-2	NA	CATSRGTSVPTGYTF	TGTGCCACCAGCAGAGGGACGTCGGTCCCTACCGGCTACACCTTC
TRBV10-3	TRBD1	TRBJ2-2	few	CAIRRDSYPNTGELFF	TGTGCCATCAGACGGGACAGCTATCCGAACACCGGGGAGCTGTTTTTT
TRBV4-1	NA	TRBJ1-1	few	CASSQEAPNTEAFF	TGCGCCAGCAGCCAAGAAGCCCCGAACACTGAAGCTTTCTTT
TRBV10-1	NA	TRBJ1-1	few	CASSLDQTDEAFF	TGCGCCAGCAGTCTAGACCAAACGGATGAAGCTTTCTTT
TRBV6-1	TRBD2	TRBJ2-2	many	CASSSAAGTSGGDPTGELFF	TGTGCCAGCAGTTCCGCTGCCGGAACTAGCGGGGGGGATCCCACCGGGGAGCTGTTTTTT
TRBV9	NA	TRBJ1-3	NA	CASSEGRTNTIYF	TGTGCCAGCAGCGAAGGCCGCACAAACACCATATATTTT
TRBV29-1	NA	TRBJ1-1	NA	CSVEDRGQGAFF	TGCAGCGTTGAAGATCGGGGTCAGGGGGCTTTCTTT
TRBV29-1	NA	TRBJ1-1	NA	CSVPSGQGRETEAFF	TGCAGCGTCCCTAGCGGGCAGGGCCGCGAAACTGAAGCTTTCTTT
TRBV4-1	NA	TRBJ1-5	many	CASSQGTPARPQHF	TGCGCCAGCAGCCAAGGGACACCCGCCCGGCCCCAGCATTTT
TRBV28	TRBD2	TRBJ2-7	few	CASSSPFRGGTYEQYF	TGTGCCAGCAGTTCCCCCTTTCGGGGGGGTACCTACGAGCAGTACTTC
TRBV18	TRBD1	TRBJ2-7	once	CASSGQGSHEQYF	TGTGCCAGCTCGGGACAGGGTTCTCACGAGCAGTACTTC